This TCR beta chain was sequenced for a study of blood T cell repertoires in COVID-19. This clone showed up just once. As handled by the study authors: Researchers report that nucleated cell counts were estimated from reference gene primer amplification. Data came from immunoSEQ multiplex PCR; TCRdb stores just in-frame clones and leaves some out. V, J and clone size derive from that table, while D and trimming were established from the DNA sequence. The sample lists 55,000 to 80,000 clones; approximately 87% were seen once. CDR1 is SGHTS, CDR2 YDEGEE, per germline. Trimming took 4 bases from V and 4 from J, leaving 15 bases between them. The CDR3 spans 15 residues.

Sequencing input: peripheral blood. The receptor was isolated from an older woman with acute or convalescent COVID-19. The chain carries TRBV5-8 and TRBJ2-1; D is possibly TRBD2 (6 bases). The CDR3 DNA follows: TGTGCCAGCAGCGGGGGTAGTAGCGGTTACAATGAGCAGTTCTTC. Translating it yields CASSGGSSGYNEQFF.